This TCR beta chain was recorded in a study of cytomegalovirus exposure and HLA in healthy donors. V shed 1 base and J shed 4 bases, with 11 bases lying between them. The germline gives CDR1 SGDLS, CDR2 YYNGEE. CDR3 length equals 15 residues. In this sample, this clone turned up a few times. Antigen specificity is unknown. PCR used 60 Vbeta primers and 13 Jbeta primers. This table comes from immunoSEQ multiplex PCR, and its TCRdb copy is limited to in-frame clones, with some not included. The table has about 120,000 clones, roughly 80% seen once; the top ten hold about 30%. Unrecorded immune exposure was likely among donors, who were nominally healthy when sampled. Regarding the study as a whole: TCR beta V- and J-gene trimming, according to a later analysis, was linked to a missense DCLRE1C variant.

This TCR was sampled from a man in his sixties in good health and CMV-seropositive. Sequencing was done on a sample of PBMCs. This chain connects TRBV9 to TRBJ2-2; D may be TRBD1 (6 bases). The DNA of the CDR3 is TGTGCCAGCAGCGTATCCGACAGGCGCACCGGGGAGCTGTTTTTT. Translating gives CASSVSDRRTGELFF.